The 25 T cell receptor beta chains listed next were all sequenced from one sample in a study of CD8+CD57+ T cells in acquired aplastic anemia. The template used for profiling TCR beta VDJ and CDR3 was genomic DNA. TCRdb analysed the reads with MiXCR anew, one entry per CDR3 protein. The sample contains about 120,000 distinct CDR3 sequences, roughly 55% of which appear only once. In patients chosen for sequencing, flow cytometry had shown CD8+CD57+ cell expansion. Sequenced material: sorted CD4+, CD8+, or CD8+CD57+ T cells (not recorded which) from PBMCs. These receptors came from a human donor with aplastic anemia.

The rearrangement uses TRBV27 and TRBJ1-5; D gene unclear. The V and J ends lost 5 bases and 0 bases respectively, with 17 bases between them. The CDR3 contains 17 residues. CDR1 is MNHEY, CDR2 SMNVEV, per germline (reference sequence). The CDR3: CASSPVPRRDSNQPQHF. CDR3 nucleotide sequence: TGTGCCAGCAGTCCCGTCCCCAGGAGAGATAGCAATCAGCCCCAGCATTTT.

This clonotype has ten or more counts. V is TRBV4-2 and J is TRBJ2-1, with TRBD2 as a possible D gene (6 bases). Germline CDR1 and CDR2: LGHNA and YNFKEQ. This CDR3 contains 15 residues. The V gene lost 0 bases and the J gene lost 5 bases, with 11 bases spanning the gap. Here the CDR3 reads CASSQDPGDHNEQFF. CDR3 sequence (DNA): TGTGCCAGCAGCCAAGATCCGGGGGATCACAATGAGCAGTTCTTC.

The chain's CDR3 is CATSNRVDYGYTF. The DNA of the CDR3 is TGTGCCACCAGTAACAGGGTGGACTATGGCTACACCTTC. J is TRBJ1-2 and V is TRBV15, with D perhaps matching TRBD1 (6 bases). The CDR3 spans 13 residues. Per germline, CDR1 LNHNV and CDR2 YYDKDF (reference sequence). V was trimmed by 6 bases and J by 3 bases, leaving 11 bases between them.

The DNA for the CDR3 is TGTGCCAGCAGTCAGGGCGGACAGGGGGCGACAAGGGGGACTGAAGCTTTCTTT. Its translation: CASSQGGQGATRGTEAFF. The chain employs TRBV6-1 and TRBJ1-1, with 11 nucleotides matching TRBD1. The V and J ends lost 5 bases and 5 bases, in that order; junction bases with no gene match: 16. Germline V gives CDR1 MNHNS, CDR2 SASEGT. This CDR3 spans 18 amino acids.

The chain employs TRBV20-1 and TRBJ2-1; D perhaps matches TRBD2 (6 bases). The CDR3 is made up of 17 amino acids. Looked up from germline, CDR1 is DFQATT and CDR2 is SNEGSKA (reference sequence). Trimming left V 6 bases short and J 0 bases short, with 21 bases between. CDR3 loop: CSATGSINRSSYNEQFF. The CDR3 nucleotides read TGCAGTGCAACCGGGAGCATTAACAGATCCTCCTACAATGAGCAGTTCTTC.

The genes are TRBV15 and TRBJ2-5, with a weak D call TRBD1 (5 bases). The CDR3 loop spans 15 amino acids. Trimming removed 2 bases at V and 0 bases at J, with 10 bases between. Germline V gives CDR1 LNHNV, CDR2 YYDKDF (reference sequence). The CDR3 nucleotides are TGTGCCACCAGCAGACTGGGGCGCTACCAAGAGACCCAGTACTTC. This gives the protein CATSRLGRYQETQYF.

This clonotype was seen only once. This rearrangement joins TRBV5-1 to TRBJ2-3; no reliable D call. Trimming cost V 0 bases and J 3 bases, with 14 bases left between them. The germline gives CDR1 SGHRS, CDR2 YFSETQ. The CDR3 covers 16 residues. CDR3 DNA: TGCGCCAGCAGCTTGGGATCGGGCGTCTCAACAGATACGCAGTATTTT. Translated, it gives CASSLGSGVSTDTQYF.

A note on this clonotype: An end of the junction differs from the germline gene, which may be a read error. The CDR3 DNA sequence: TGTGCCAGCAGTGAAAACAGGTCCCCGGGGGAGCAGTACTTC. Protein: CASSENRSPGEQYF. The rearrangement links TRBV10-3 to TRBJ2-7; the D gene could be TRBD1 or TRBD2 (5 bases each). This CDR3 has 14 amino acids. Germline assignment: CDR1 ENHRY and CDR2 SYGVKD.

This clonotype was observed at least ten times. This chain uses TRBV5-4 with TRBJ2-3; D possibly corresponds to TRBD2 (6 bases). V was pared by 6 bases and J by 4 bases, with 18 bases between. Per the germline V gene, CDR1 is SGHNT and CDR2 is YYREEE (reference sequence). CDR3 length: 15 residues. The CDR3 DNA sequence: TGTGCCAGCAAGATTGGGCCAGGAGGGCCAGATACGCAGTATTTT. It codes for CASKIGPGGPDTQYF.

Details on this clonotype: This may arise from a read error, as a much more abundant clone is one base away. The chain recombines TRBV10-3 with TRBJ1-2; D call uncertain. Trimming removed 3 bases at V and 3 bases at J, with 5 bases between. CDR1 is ENHRY, CDR2 SYGVKD, per germline. The CDR3 has 12 residues. CDR3 region: CAISEVHYGYTF. The CDR3 DNA sequence: TGTGCCATCAGTGAAGTCCACTATGGCTACACCTTC.

The CDR3 here is CASSGLDSEAFF. The CDR3 DNA reads as TGTGCCAGCAGCGGTTTAGACAGTGAGGCTTTCTTT. This rearrangement joins TRBV7-9 to TRBJ1-1; D may be TRBD1 (5 bases). This CDR3 comprises 12 residues. From germline, CDR1 is SEHNR and CDR2 FQNEAQ (reference sequence). The germline V and J ends were trimmed by 5 bases and 11 bases, with 15 bases remaining between them.

This chain connects TRBV10-1 to TRBJ1-2; 12 bases map to TRBD1. From germline, CDR1 is WNHNN and CDR2 SYGVQD (reference sequence). Unmatched junction bases numbered 10, after V lost 4 bases and J lost 4 bases. The CDR3 contains 17 residues. In DNA form, the CDR3 reads TGCGCCAGCAGTGGTTCGGGACAGGGGGCGCGTGTCTATGGCTACACCTTC. Protein product: CASSGSGQGARVYGYTF.

This clonotype has more than one count but fewer than ten. The chain links TRBV28 to TRBJ1-1; possibly TRBD1 for D (5 bases). The V gene's germline CDR1 is MDHEN and CDR2 SYDVKM. The CDR3 covers 13 residues. Trimming stripped 9 bases from V and 1 base from J, with 12 bases between. This CDR3 reads CASKDSSNTEAFF. CDR3 in DNA: TGTGCCAGTAAAGACAGCTCGAACACTGAAGCTTTCTTT. Combining the CDR3 with reference TRBV28 and TRBJ1-1 gives the whole variable domain DVKVTQSSRYLVKRTGEKVFLECVQDMDHENMFWYRQDPGLGLRLIYFSYDVKMKEKGDIPEGYSVSREKKERFSLILESASTNQTSMYLCASKDSSNTEAFFGQGTRLTVV.

J is TRBJ1-2 and V is TRBV2, with D perhaps TRBD1 (5 bases). Trimming shortened V by 6 bases and J by 3 bases, and 11 bases separated the two germline ends. The CDR3 contains 13 residues. Germline V gene lookup returns CDR1 SNHLY and CDR2 FYNNEI. CDR3 residues: CASRPGLYYGYTF. The CDR3, as DNA: TGTGCCAGCAGACCAGGGTTATACTATGGCTACACCTTC.

This clonotype is a singleton in its sample. The V call is TRBV7-8, the J call TRBJ2-3, with D perhaps matching TRBD2 (5 bases). The germline V gene encodes CDR1 SGHVS and CDR2 FQNEAQ. This CDR3 contains 16 residues. Trimming left V 5 bases short and J 2 bases short, with 17 bases between. The chain's CDR3 is CASSPRVVASTDTQYF. As DNA, the CDR3 is TGTGCCAGCAGCCCCAGAGTCGTAGCGTCCACAGATACGCAGTATTTT.

V gene TRBV5-1 combines with J gene TRBJ2-1; 11 positions match TRBD2. The junction had 12 bases not matched to a gene; V was cut back by 6 bases and J by 4 bases. There are 17 residues in the CDR3. Germline V gives CDR1 SGHRS, CDR2 YFSETQ. CDR3 amino acids: CASTRSSGGNQYNEQFF. CDR3 nucleotides: TGCGCCAGCACCCGGTCTAGCGGGGGGAACCAATACAATGAGCAGTTCTTC.

With respect to this clonotype: A much larger clone sits a single nucleotide away, making a read error possible. The genes are TRBV10-3 and TRBJ2-7; 8 bases fit TRBD1. Trimming removed 10 bases from V and 2 bases from J; junction bases left unmatched: 10. This CDR3 region has 14 residues. Germline V lookup: CDR1 ENHRY, CDR2 SYGVKD. The CDR3 DNA sequence: TGTGCCAGCGCTAGGACAGGGACTGCCTACGAGCAGTACTTC. Protein sequence: CASARTGTAYEQYF.

Only one count was recorded for this clonotype. The chain employs TRBV24-1 and TRBJ1-1; 7 bases line up with TRBD1. CDR1 and CDR2 from the germline V gene are KGHDR and SFDVKD. CDR3 length equals 15 residues. J was trimmed by 1 base and V by 6 bases; bases with no gene match: 7. CDR3 sequence: CATSPGTERNTEAFF. CDR3 bases: TGTGCCACCAGTCCCGGGACAGAGAGGAACACTGAAGCTTTCTTT.

Ten or more counts support this clonotype. The J gene is TRBJ1-2, the V gene TRBV4-3, with 7 positions matching TRBD1. V lost 0 bases, J lost 4 bases, and 11 bases stayed unmatched. The V gene's germline CDR1 is LGHNA and CDR2 YSLEER. The CDR3 length is 17 residues. The DNA of the CDR3 is TGCGCCAGCAGCCAAGACCGGAGACAGGGTGTAGGCTATGGCTACACCTTC. It encodes CASSQDRRQGVGYGYTF.

The chain has TRBV12-3 or TRBV12-4 and TRBJ2-1, with 8 nucleotides matching TRBD1. The CDR3 is made up of 15 amino acids. Unmatched junction bases numbered 9, after V lost 6 bases and J lost 5 bases. The CDR3 DNA reads TGTGCCAGCAGGCGGACAGGGCCCCCTCACAATGAGCAGTTCTTC. Its translation is CASRRTGPPHNEQFF.

This chain connects TRBV2 to TRBJ2-7, with D possibly matching TRBD1 (5 bases). The CDR3 contains 14 residues. From germline, CDR1 is SNHLY and CDR2 FYNNEI. V was cut by 5 bases and J by 0 bases, with 11 bases left in between. Written as DNA, the CDR3 is TGTGCCAGCAGTCGACAGTCGGTCTCCTACGAGCAGTACTTC. Translated: CASSRQSVSYEQYF.

This chain uses TRBV7-9 with TRBJ2-2; D ambiguous. The germline gives CDR1 SEHNR, CDR2 FQNEAQ (reference sequence). Deletions cut 5 bases from V and 6 bases from J, with 13 bases between. CDR3 size: 14 residues. The CDR3 is CASSTDPVPGELFF. The CDR3 nucleotides read TGTGCCAGCAGCACCGACCCAGTGCCCGGGGAGCTGTTTTTT.

The V gene is TRBV2, the J gene TRBJ2-5; D may be TRBD1 or TRBD2 (6 bases each). The CDR3 totals 14 residues. From germline, CDR1 is SNHLY and CDR2 FYNNEI. Deletions cut 6 bases from V and 0 bases from J, with 11 bases between. The CDR3 region is CASSFRGDQETQYF. The CDR3 bases are TGTGCCAGCAGCTTTAGGGGGGACCAAGAGACCCAGTACTTC.

This chain joins TRBV20-1 and TRBJ2-5, with D possibly matching TRBD2 (6 bases). Germline CDR1 reads DFQATT; CDR2 reads SNEGSKA (reference sequence). V lost 3 bases, J lost 5 bases, and 16 bases lay in between. CDR3 size: 14 residues. The CDR3 reads CSASPGAPWETQYF. CDR3 nucleotides: TGCAGTGCTAGCCCGGGAGCACCATGGGAGACCCAGTACTTC.

This sequence joins TRBV7-3 and TRBJ2-3; the D is unclear. V lost 4 bases to trimming and J lost 3 bases, with 8 bases between them. This CDR3 has 13 residues. Per germline, CDR1 SGHTA and CDR2 FQGTGA. CDR3 amino acids: CASSYSATDTQYF. CDR3 bases: TGTGCCAGCAGCTACAGCGCAACAGATACGCAGTATTTT.